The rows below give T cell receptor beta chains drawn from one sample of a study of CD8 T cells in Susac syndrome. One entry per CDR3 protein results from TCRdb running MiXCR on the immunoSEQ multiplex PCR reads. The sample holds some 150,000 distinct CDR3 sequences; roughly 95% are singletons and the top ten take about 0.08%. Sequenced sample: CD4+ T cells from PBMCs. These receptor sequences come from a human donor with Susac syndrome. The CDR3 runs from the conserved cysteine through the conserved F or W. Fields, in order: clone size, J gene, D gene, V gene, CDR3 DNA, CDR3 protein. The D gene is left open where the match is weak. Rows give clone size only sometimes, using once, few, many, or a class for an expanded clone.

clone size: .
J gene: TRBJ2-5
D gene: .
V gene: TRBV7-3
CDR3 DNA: TGTGCCAGCAGCTTGACCTCCGAAGAGACCCAGTACTTC
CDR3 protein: CASSLTSEETQYF

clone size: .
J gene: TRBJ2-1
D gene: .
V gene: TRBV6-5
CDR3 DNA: TGTGCCAGCAGCGAGGACAGTCAGCAGTTCTTC
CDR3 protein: CASSEDSQQFF

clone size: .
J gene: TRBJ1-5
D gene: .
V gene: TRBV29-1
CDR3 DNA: TGCAGCGTTGGTTCCGGGGATAGCAATCAGCCCCAGCATTTT
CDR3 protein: CSVGSGDSNQPQHF

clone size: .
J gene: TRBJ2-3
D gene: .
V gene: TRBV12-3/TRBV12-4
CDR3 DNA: TGTGCCAGCAGACCAGATAGCGATACGCAGTATTTT
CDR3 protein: CASRPDSDTQYF

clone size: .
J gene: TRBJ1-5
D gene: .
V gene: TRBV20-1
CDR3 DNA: TGCAGTGCTAGAGTTCCTGGGTATAGCAATCAGCCCCAGCATTTT
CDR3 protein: CSARVPGYSNQPQHF

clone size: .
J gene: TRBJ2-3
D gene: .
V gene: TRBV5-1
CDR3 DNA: TGTGCCAGCAGTTTAGCGGGCACAGATACGCAGTATTTT
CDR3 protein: CASSLAGTDTQYF

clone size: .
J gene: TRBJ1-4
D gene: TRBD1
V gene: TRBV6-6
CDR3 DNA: TGTGCCATCGGACAGGGGCTGGGGGAAAAACTGTTTTTT
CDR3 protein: CAIGQGLGEKLFF

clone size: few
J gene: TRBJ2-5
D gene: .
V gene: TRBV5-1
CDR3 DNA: TGCGCCAGCAGCTTGGTCAAGGGGGGCAGCAGTAGAGAGACCCAGTACTTC
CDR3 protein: CASSLVKGGSSRETQYF

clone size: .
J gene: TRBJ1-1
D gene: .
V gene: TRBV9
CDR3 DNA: TGTGCCAGCAGTCTTTCGGATTCCATGAACACTGAAGCTTTCTTT
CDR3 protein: CASSLSDSMNTEAFF

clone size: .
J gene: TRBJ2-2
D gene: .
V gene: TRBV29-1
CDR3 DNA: TGCAGCGTTGTGGCGGGGGCTCTCACCGGGGAGCTGTTTTTT
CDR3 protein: CSVVAGALTGELFF

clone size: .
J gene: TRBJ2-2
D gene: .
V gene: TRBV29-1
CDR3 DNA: TGCAGCGTTGCCAGGGGGGTGAACACCGGGGAGCTGTTTTTT
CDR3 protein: CSVARGVNTGELFF

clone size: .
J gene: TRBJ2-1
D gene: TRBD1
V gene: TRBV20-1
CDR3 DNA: TGCAGTGCTAGGATCGGACAGGCCAGCTCCTACAATGAGCAGTTCTTC
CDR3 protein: CSARIGQASSYNEQFF

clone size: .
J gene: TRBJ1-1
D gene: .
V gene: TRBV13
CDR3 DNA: TGTGCCAGCAGCTTAGGGCCAGGCCCTGAAGCTTTCTTT
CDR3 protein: CASSLGPGPEAFF

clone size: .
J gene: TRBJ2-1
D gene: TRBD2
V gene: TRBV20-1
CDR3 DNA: TGCAGTGCTAGAATGCTGTCTAGCGGGCTTGAAACCTTGGGGAATGAGCAGTTCTTC
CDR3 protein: CSARMLSSGLETLGNEQFF

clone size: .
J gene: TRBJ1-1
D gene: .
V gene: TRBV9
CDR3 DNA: TGTGCCAGCAGCGTAGGGTCGGGGCTCACTGAAGCTTTCTTT
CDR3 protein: CASSVGSGLTEAFF

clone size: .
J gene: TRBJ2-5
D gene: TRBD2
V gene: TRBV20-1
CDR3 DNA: TGCAGTGGACGGGCTAGCGGAGTTTCTCAAGAGACCCAGTACTTC
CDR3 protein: CSGRASGVSQETQYF

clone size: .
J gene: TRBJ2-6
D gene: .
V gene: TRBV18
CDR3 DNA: TGTGCCAGCTCCCCGACCCTCTCTGGGGCCAACGTCCTGACTTTC
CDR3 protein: CASSPTLSGANVLTF

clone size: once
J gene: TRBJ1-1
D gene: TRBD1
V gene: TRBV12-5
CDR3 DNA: TGTGCTAGTGGTTTGGCGGGACAGTATTTCACTGAAGCTTTCTTT
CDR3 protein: CASGLAGQYFTEAFF

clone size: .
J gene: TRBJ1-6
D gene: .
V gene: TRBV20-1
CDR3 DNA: TGCAGTGCTGCCCCAGAGGGTGGATCACCCCTCCACTTT
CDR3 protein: CSAAPEGGSPLHF

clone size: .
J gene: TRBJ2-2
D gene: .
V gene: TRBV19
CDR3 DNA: TGTGCCAGTAGTCGTATAGGCAATACGAACACCGGGGAGCTGTTTTTT
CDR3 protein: CASSRIGNTNTGELFF

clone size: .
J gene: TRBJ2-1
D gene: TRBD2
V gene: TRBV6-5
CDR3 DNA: TGTGCCAGCAGTTACGACCCCCAGAGAGCGGGGAATTACAATGAGCAGTTCTTC
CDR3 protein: CASSYDPQRAGNYNEQFF

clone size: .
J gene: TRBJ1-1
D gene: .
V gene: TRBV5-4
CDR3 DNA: TGTGCCAGCAGCCCTGGTAGGGCGCGCACTGAAGCTTTCTTT
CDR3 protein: CASSPGRARTEAFF

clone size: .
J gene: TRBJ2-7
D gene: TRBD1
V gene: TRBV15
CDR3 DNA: TGTGCCACCAGCAGAGGGACAGGGACCCCCTACGAGCAGTACTTC
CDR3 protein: CATSRGTGTPYEQYF

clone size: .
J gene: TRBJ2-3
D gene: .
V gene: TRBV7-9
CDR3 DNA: TGTGCCAGCATCCCGCGACCCGAGGGTACGCAGTATTTT
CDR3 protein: CASIPRPEGTQYF

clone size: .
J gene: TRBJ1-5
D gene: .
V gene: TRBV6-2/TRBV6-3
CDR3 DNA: TGTGCCAGCAGTTACTCGACCAGGGGTGGCAATCAGCCCCAGCATTTT
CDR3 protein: CASSYSTRGGNQPQHF

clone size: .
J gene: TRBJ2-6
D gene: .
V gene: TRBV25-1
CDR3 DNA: TGTGCCAGCAGTGAATCGATTGGAGGTCCCTCTGGGGCCAACGTCCTGACTTTC
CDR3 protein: CASSESIGGPSGANVLTF

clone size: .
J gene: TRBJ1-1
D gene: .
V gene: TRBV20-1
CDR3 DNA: TGCAGTGCACGGGCTGGACCTAACACTGAAGCTTTCTTT
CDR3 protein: CSARAGPNTEAFF

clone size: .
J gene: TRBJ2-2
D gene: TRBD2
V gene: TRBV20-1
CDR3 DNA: TGCAGTGCCAAGAAATCTAGCGGGAGGGCAGGCGGGGAGCTGTTTTTT
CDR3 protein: CSAKKSSGRAGGELFF

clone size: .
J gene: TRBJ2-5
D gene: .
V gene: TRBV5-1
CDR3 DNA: TGCGCCAGCAGCTTGAGGCAGGGTAGCGAGACCCAGTACTTC
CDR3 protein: CASSLRQGSETQYF

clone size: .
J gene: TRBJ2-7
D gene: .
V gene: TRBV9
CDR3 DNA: TGTGCCAGCAGCGTAGTTGAAACTGTAAACCCCGAGCAGTACTTC
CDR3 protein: CASSVVETVNPEQYF

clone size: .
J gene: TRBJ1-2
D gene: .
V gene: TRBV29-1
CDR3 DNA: TGCAGCGTTGGGGCAACGGAAACTAACTATGGCTACACCTTC
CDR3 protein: CSVGATETNYGYTF

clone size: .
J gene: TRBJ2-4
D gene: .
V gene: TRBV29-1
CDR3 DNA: TGCAGCGTTGAATGGGGGAGCAAAAACATTCAGTACTTC
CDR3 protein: CSVEWGSKNIQYF

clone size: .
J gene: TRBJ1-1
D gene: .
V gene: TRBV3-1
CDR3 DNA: TGTGCCAGCAGCCCAACAGGGTTGGCGAACACTGAAGCTTTCTTT
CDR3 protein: CASSPTGLANTEAFF

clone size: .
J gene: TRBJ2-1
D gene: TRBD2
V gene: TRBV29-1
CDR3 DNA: TGCAGCGGGGCTCGGACTAGCGGGATGAGTTCCCCTAATGAGCAGTTCTTC
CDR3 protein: CSGARTSGMSSPNEQFF

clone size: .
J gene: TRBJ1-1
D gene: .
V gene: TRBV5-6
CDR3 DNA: TGTGCCAGCAGCTTGAGGTCTCAGAAAGCTTTCTTT
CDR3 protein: CASSLRSQKAFF

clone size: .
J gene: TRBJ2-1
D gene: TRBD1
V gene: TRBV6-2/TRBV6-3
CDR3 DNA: TGTGCCAGCAGCCTATTGGGGACAGGGCCCTACAATGAGCAGTTCTTC
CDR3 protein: CASSLLGTGPYNEQFF

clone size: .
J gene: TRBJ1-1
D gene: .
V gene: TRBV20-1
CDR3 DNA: TGCAGTGCTAGGAAGGATTGGAACACTGAAGCTTTCTTT
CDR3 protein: CSARKDWNTEAFF

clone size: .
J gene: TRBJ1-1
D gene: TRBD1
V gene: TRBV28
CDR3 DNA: TGTGCCAGCAGCAAGGACAGGGGGGCAGTCAGGGCTGAAGCTTTCTTT
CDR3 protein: CASSKDRGAVRAEAFF

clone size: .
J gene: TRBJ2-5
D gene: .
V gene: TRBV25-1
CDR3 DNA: TGTGCCAGCCAACATCAAGAGACCCAGTACTTC
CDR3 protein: CASQHQETQYF

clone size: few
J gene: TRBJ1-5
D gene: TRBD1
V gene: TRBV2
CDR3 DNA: TGTGCCAGCAGTGAGGGGACAGTCGGCAATCAGCCCCAGCATTTT
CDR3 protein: CASSEGTVGNQPQHF

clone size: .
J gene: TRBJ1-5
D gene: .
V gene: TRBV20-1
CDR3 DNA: TGCAGTGCTAGAGATCTACAGACAGGACAGCATTTT
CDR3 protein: CSARDLQTGQHF

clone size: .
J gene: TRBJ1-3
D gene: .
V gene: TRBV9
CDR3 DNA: TGTGCCAGCAGCCCCCGTAACATATTTGGAAACACCATATATTTT
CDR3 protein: CASSPRNIFGNTIYF

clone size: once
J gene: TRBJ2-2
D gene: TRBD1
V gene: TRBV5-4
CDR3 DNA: TGTGCCAGCAGCCCCGGGACAGGGGTGAAGGGGTACACCGGGGAGCTGTTTTTT
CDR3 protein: CASSPGTGVKGYTGELFF

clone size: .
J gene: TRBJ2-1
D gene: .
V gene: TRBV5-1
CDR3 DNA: TGCGCCAGCAGCCGGGGGCTGACGGGCGAGCAGTTCTTC
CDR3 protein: CASSRGLTGEQFF

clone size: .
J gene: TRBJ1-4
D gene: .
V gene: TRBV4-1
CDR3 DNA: TGCGCCAGCAGCCAGGGGACGCCTCGGAGGGAAAAACTGTTTTTT
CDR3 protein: CASSQGTPRREKLFF

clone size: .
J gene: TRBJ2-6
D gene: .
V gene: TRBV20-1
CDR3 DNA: TGCAGTGCTGGGGACGGATCTGGGGCCAACGTCCTGACTTTC
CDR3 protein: CSAGDGSGANVLTF

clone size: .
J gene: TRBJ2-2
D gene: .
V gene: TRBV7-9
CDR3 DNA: TGTGCCAGCAGCCTCACCCCCCACACACCCGGGGAGCTGTTTTTT
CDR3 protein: CASSLTPHTPGELFF

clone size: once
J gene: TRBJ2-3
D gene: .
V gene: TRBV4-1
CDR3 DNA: TGCGCCAGCAGCTTCCGGGACTTTCCCACAGATACGCAGTATTTT
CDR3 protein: CASSFRDFPTDTQYF

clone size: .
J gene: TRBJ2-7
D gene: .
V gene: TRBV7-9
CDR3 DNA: TGTGCCAGCGGAGCAAGGGGCTCCAAAACAGGCCTCTCCTACGAGCAGTACTTC
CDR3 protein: CASGARGSKTGLSYEQYF

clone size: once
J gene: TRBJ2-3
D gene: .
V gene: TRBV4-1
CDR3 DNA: TGCGCCAGCAGCCAAGATTGGCGAGTATCCACAGATACGCAGTATTTT
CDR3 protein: CASSQDWRVSTDTQYF

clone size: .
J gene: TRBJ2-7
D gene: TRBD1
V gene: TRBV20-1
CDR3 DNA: TGCAGTGCTAGTGCGAGACAGGGGCGGAACGAGCAGTACTTC
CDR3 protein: CSASARQGRNEQYF

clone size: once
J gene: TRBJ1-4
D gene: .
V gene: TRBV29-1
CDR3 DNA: TGCAGCGTTGAAATACTAGGCCCCTCGGGTGAAAAACTGTTTTTT
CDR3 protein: CSVEILGPSGEKLFF

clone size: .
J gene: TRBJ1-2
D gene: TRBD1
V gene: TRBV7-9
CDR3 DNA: TGTGCCAGCAGCTTAGGCGACAGGGTTGGCTACACCTTC
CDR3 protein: CASSLGDRVGYTF

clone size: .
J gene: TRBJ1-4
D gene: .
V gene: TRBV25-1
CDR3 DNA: TGTGCCAGCAGTGAATCTATATCCCTTAATGAAAAACTGTTTTTT
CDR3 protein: CASSESISLNEKLFF

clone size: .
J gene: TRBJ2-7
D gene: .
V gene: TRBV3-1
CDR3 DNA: TGTGCCAGCAGCCAAGTATCACTGACCCCCTACGAGCAGTACTTC
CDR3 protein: CASSQVSLTPYEQYF

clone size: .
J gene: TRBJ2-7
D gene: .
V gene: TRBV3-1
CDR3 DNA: TGTGCCAGCAGCCCGCCATTCCCGGGACAATACGAGCAGTACTTC
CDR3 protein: CASSPPFPGQYEQYF

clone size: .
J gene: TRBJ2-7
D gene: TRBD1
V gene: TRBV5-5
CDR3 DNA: TGTGCCAGCAGCTCCGCCCTTCGGGGACAGGTTCTCTCCGAGCAGTACTTC
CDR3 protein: CASSSALRGQVLSEQYF

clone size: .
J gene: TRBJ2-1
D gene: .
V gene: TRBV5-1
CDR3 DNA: TGCGCCAGCAGCTTGGGTATCTACAATGAGCAGTTCTTC
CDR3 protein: CASSLGIYNEQFF

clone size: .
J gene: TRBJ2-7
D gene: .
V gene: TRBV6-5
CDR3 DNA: TGTGCCAGCACCAATTCAGGATACTCCTACGAGCAGTACTTC
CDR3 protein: CASTNSGYSYEQYF